These 28 T cell receptor beta chains were sequenced from one sample in a study of CD8+ T cells in alopecia areata. TCR sequencing used cDNA made by reverse transcription of extracted RNA. TCRdb's table, derived via immunoSEQ multiplex PCR, lists solely in-frame clones and lacks some. The sample comprises about 130,000 clones, approximately 49% of which are singletons, and around 20% rests with the top ten. The material was CD8+ T cells sorted from blood, obtained at week 0. The receptors stem from a human donor with alopecia areata.

Of note for this clone: The same CDR3 also results from other DNA sequences found in this sample. The V and J genes are TRBV6-5 and TRBJ1-1; D is uncertain. Germline V gene sequence: CDR1 MNHEY, CDR2 SVGAGI. This CDR3 is built from 12 residues. With 5 bases removed from V and 4 bases from J, the gap between germline ends came to 8 bases. CDR3 coding DNA: TGTGCCAGCAGTCCCCCGGGCACTGAAGCTTTCTTT. It translates to CASSPPGTEAFF.

The gene calls are TRBV29-1 and TRBJ2-5; 10 nucleotides match TRBD1. Germline trimming cut 1 base from V and 5 bases from J; bases unmatched to any gene: 1. The CDR3 is 13 residues long. CDR1 is SQVTM and CDR2 is ANQGSEA in the germline V gene. The CDR3 region is CSVEVGQGETQYF. CDR3 nucleotide sequence: TGCAGCGTTGAAGTGGGACAGGGGGAGACCCAGTACTTC. The whole variable domain, filled in from reference TRBV29-1 and TRBJ2-5, reads SAVISQKPSRDICQRGTSLTIQCQVDSQVTMMFWYRQQPGQSLTLIATANQGSEATYESGFVIDKFPISRPNLTFSTLTVSNMSPEDSSIYLCSVEVGQGETQYFGPGTRLLVL.

This clone was seen a few times. The chain combines TRBV4-1 with TRBJ2-4, with TRBD2 identical over 7 bases. Germline V CDR1 and CDR2: MGHRA, YSYEKL. V was clipped by 2 bases and J by 2 bases; unmatched bases: 3. The CDR3 loop spans 15 amino acids. CDR3: CASSQSLAPKNIQYF. The CDR3, as DNA: TGCGCCAGCAGCCAATCACTAGCGCCCAAAAACATTCAGTACTTC.

The rearrangement uses TRBV7-9 and TRBJ1-6; D remains ambiguous. There are 15 residues in the CDR3. Trimming removed 7 bases at V and 0 bases at J, with 10 bases between. Germline CDR1 is SEHNR and CDR2 is FQNEAQ (reference sequence). The CDR3 region has the DNA TGTGCCAGCACCGAGGGCAGCTCCTATAATTCACCCCTCCACTTT. The encoded protein is CASTEGSSYNSPLHF.

This clone has more than one count but fewer than ten. This chain connects TRBV29-1 to TRBJ2-2, with 12 nucleotides matching TRBD1. Germline CDR1 SQVTM, CDR2 ANQGSEA. This CDR3 contains 15 residues. Trimming took 4 bases from V and 4 from J; bases not matched to a gene: 4. The CDR3 here is CSVAGTGGSTGELFF. The DNA of the CDR3 is TGCAGCGTTGCCGGGACAGGGGGCAGCACCGGGGAGCTGTTTTTT.

The V call is TRBV6-5, the J call TRBJ2-1, with D possibly being TRBD1 (5 bases). The CDR3 is 13 residues long. V lost 0 bases to trimming and J lost 9 bases, with 9 bases between them. In germline, CDR1 is MNHEY, CDR2 SVGAGI. The CDR3 region has the DNA TGTGCCAGCAGTTACTCGGACACAAGTGAGCAGTTCTTC. This translates into CASSYSDTSEQFF.

This sequence joins TRBV4-2 and TRBJ2-7; D is unresolved. The germline V gene encodes CDR1 LGHNA and CDR2 YNFKEQ. This CDR3 has 12 amino acids. Trimming left V 0 bases short and J 2 bases short, with 2 bases between. The CDR3, as DNA: TGTGCCAGCAGCCAAGAAGCCTACGAGCAGTACTTC. This sequence encodes CASSQEAYEQYF.

This clone has a handful of counts. V usage is TRBV2 and J usage is TRBJ1-1; no clear D gene. V was clipped by 8 bases and J by 5 bases, with 15 bases between them. The V gene's germline CDR1 is SNHLY and CDR2 FYNNEI. The CDR3 sequence is 13 residues long. CDR3 in amino acids: CASPPPDGTEAFF. Written as DNA, the CDR3 is TGTGCCAGCCCACCTCCGGACGGAACTGAAGCTTTCTTT.

In this sample, this clone turned up a few times. This rearrangement joins TRBV29-1 to TRBJ1-1; 9 bases line up with TRBD1. The CDR3 has 15 residues. Germline CDR1 is SQVTM and CDR2 is ANQGSEA. V dropped 4 bases and J dropped 2; count of bases not matched to a gene: 8. CDR3 DNA: TGCAGCGTTGCCGATCCGGGACAGGGAAACACTGAAGCTTTCTTT. Translated, it gives CSVADPGQGNTEAFF.

This CDR3 reads CASSYGVNYGYTF. The DNA of the CDR3 is TGTGCCAGCAGTTATGGGGTTAACTATGGCTACACCTTC. The chain is built from TRBV6-5 and TRBJ1-2; D is unresolved. CDR1 MNHEY and CDR2 SVGAGI come from the germline V gene. V dropped 3 bases and J dropped 1 base, with 6 bases sitting between them. The CDR3 sequence is 13 residues long.

This clone has only a few counts. This chain links TRBV30 with TRBJ1-2; D is undetermined. The CDR3 totals 13 residues. Germline CDR1 GTSNPN, CDR2 SVGIG (reference sequence). Trimming removed 4 bases at V and 6 bases at J, with 15 bases between. In DNA, the CDR3 is TGTGCCTGGACCATGGCTTTTAGTGATGGCTACACCTTC. Encoded protein: CAWTMAFSDGYTF. Drawing the rest from reference TRBV30 and TRBJ1-2, the complete variable domain is SQTIHQWPATLVQPVGSPLSLECTVEGTSNPNLYWYRQAAGRGLQLLFYSVGIGQISSEVPQNLSASRPQDRQFILSSKKLLLSDSGFYLCAWTMAFSDGYTFGSGTRLTVV.

The V and J genes are TRBV9 and TRBJ1-5; D is uncertain. V lost 0 bases, J lost 6 bases, and 10 bases lay in between. This CDR3 spans 14 amino acids. Per the germline V gene, CDR1 is SGDLS and CDR2 is YYNGEE. DNA for the CDR3: TGTGCCAGCAGCGTAGCCCAGGCGGGTCAGCCCCAGCATTTT. It yields the protein CASSVAQAGQPQHF.

Only a few counts were recorded for this clone. The rearrangement uses TRBV6-6 and TRBJ1-1; D not certain. Trimming stripped 3 bases from V and 8 bases from J, with 13 bases between. CDR1 is MNHNY, CDR2 SVGAGI, per germline (reference sequence). CDR3 length equals 13 residues. The CDR3 nucleotides read TGTGCCAGCAGTTATAACGATATGAAAGAAGCTTTCTTT. It specifies CASSYNDMKEAFF.

The chain uses TRBV5-1 and TRBJ2-5; tentative D call: TRBD1 (6 bases). Germline CDR1 reads SGHRS; CDR2 reads YFSETQ. V gave up 0 bases and J gave up 2 bases, with 11 bases separating them. CDR3 length: 15 amino acids. The CDR3 region is CASSLERTVQETQYF. The CDR3 region has the DNA TGCGCCAGCAGCTTGGAAAGGACAGTTCAAGAGACCCAGTACTTC.

The V and J genes are TRBV10-3 and TRBJ2-5; D not certain. The V gene lost 3 bases and the J gene lost 3 bases, with 11 bases spanning the gap. CDR3 length: 14 residues. Germline V gene lookup returns CDR1 ENHRY and CDR2 SYGVKD. CDR3 coding DNA: TGTGCCATCAGTGATTGGCAAATTGAAGAGACCCAGTACTTC. Translation gives CAISDWQIEETQYF.

The chain is built from TRBV6-5 and TRBJ2-5, with a weak D call TRBD1 (5 bases). The germline V and J ends were trimmed by 0 bases and 4 bases, with 9 bases remaining between them. The length of the CDR3 is 14 residues. Germline CDR1 MNHEY, CDR2 SVGAGI. The CDR3: CASSYSTRGETQYF. The CDR3 bases are TGTGCCAGCAGTTACTCAACAAGGGGAGAGACCCAGTACTTC.

With respect to this clone: Within the sample, other DNA sequences also encode this same CDR3. The CDR3 reads CASSETENTGELFF. The CDR3 DNA sequence: TGTGCCAGCAGTGAGACAGAGAACACCGGGGAGCTGTTTTTT. V usage is TRBV2 and J usage is TRBJ2-2; the D gene is possibly TRBD1 (5 bases). Germline loops: CDR1 SNHLY, CDR2 FYNNEI. Trimming took 3 bases from V and 1 from J, leaving 6 bases between them. The CDR3 consists of 14 residues. Using reference TRBV2 and TRBJ2-2 for the parts outside the CDR3, the full variable domain is EPEVTQTPSHQVTQMGQEVILRCVPISNHLYFYWYRQILGQKVEFLVSFYNNEISEKSEIFDDQFSVERPDGSNFTLKIRSTKLEDSAMYFCASSETENTGELFFGEGSRLTVL.

The count of this clone is one. The DNA for the CDR3 is TGTGCCAGCAGCCGGGCCGTACCAGGATGGGAGACCCAGTACTTC. It is translated as CASSRAVPGWETQYF. J is TRBJ2-5 and V is TRBV5-6; D gene unclear. This CDR3 is built from 15 residues. Germline V gives CDR1 SGHDT, CDR2 YYEEEE. V was cut by 4 bases and J by 5 bases, with 18 bases left in between.

The rearrangement joins TRBV13 to TRBJ2-7; 9 positions match TRBD1. CDR3 size: 14 residues. The germline CDR1 and CDR2 sequences are PRHDT and FYEKMQ (reference sequence). Unmatched junction bases numbered 5, after V lost 3 bases and J lost 5 bases. The CDR3 coding sequence is TGTGCCAGCAGCTTGTGGGACAGGGTCAACGAGCAGTACTTC. This encodes CASSLWDRVNEQYF.

The chain employs TRBV6-6 and TRBJ2-5; unclear D gene. V was trimmed by 10 bases and J by 2 bases, leaving 11 bases between them. Per germline, CDR1 MNHNY and CDR2 SVGAGI (reference sequence). CDR3 length: 12 amino acids. The CDR3 protein is CATTWGQETQYF. The CDR3 coding sequence is TGTGCCACAACTTGGGGTCAAGAGACCCAGTACTTC.

There are a few counts of this clone. The rearrangement joins TRBV12-5 to TRBJ2-5; D could derive from TRBD1 or TRBD2 (5 bases each). Per germline, CDR1 LGHNT and CDR2 FRNRAP. The CDR3 spans 14 residues. Trimming stripped 2 bases from V and 4 bases from J, with 11 bases between. The CDR3 DNA reads TGTGCTAGTGGTTTGCCCAAGGGGAGAGAGACCCAGTACTTC. Its protein is CASGLPKGRETQYF.

The rearrangement uses TRBV11-2 and TRBJ1-5; TRBD1 might be the D (6 bases). V was clipped by 5 bases and J by 3 bases, with 14 bases between them. CDR1 is SGHAT, CDR2 FQNNGV, per germline. This CDR3 comprises 15 residues. This CDR3 is CASSPGQLPNQPQHF. In DNA, the CDR3 is TGTGCCAGCAGCCCCGGACAGCTTCCCAATCAGCCCCAGCATTTT.

The rearrangement joins TRBV15 to TRBJ1-6; weak D call: TRBD1 (5 bases). Trimming pared 1 base from V and 8 bases from J, leaving 6 bases between. CDR1 is LNHNV, CDR2 YYDKDF, per germline (reference sequence). The CDR3 sequence is 13 residues long. CDR3 sequence (DNA): TGTGCCACCAGCAGAGCGGGGGATTCACCCCTCCACTTT. This translates into CATSRAGDSPLHF.

This clone was counted at least ten times. This same CDR3 is encoded by further DNA sequences in the sample. This chain links TRBV6-4 with TRBJ2-2; D remains unclear. Germline loops: CDR1 MRHNA, CDR2 SNTAGT. This CDR3 region has 13 residues. V was cut by 4 bases and J by 1 base, with 4 bases left in between. CDR3 region: CASSAGNTGELFF. CDR3 nucleotide sequence: TGTGCCAGCAGTGCGGGGAACACCGGGGAGCTGTTTTTT.

V is TRBV9 and J is TRBJ2-5; TRBD2 matches at 7 bases. Germline V CDR1 and CDR2: SGDLS, YYNGEE. The CDR3 has 13 amino acids. Trimming took 3 bases from V and 9 from J; bases not matched to a gene: 8. The CDR3 bases are TGTGCCAGCAGCGAGGGAGGGTCGCGGCCCCAGTACTTC. Amino acids: CASSEGGSRPQYF.

This clone was observed a few times. V is TRBV9 and J is TRBJ2-2; D is possibly TRBD1 (5 bases). The CDR3 length is 15 residues. Germline lookup yields CDR1 SGDLS and CDR2 YYNGEE. The V end was cut by 1 base, the J end by 5 bases, with 12 bases between. CDR3 sequence: CASSVPNSGTGELFF. CDR3 nucleotides: TGTGCCAGCAGCGTACCCAACTCAGGGACCGGGGAGCTGTTTTTT. Full variable domain (rest looked up from reference TRBV9 and TRBJ2-2): DSGVTQTPKHLITATGQRVTLRCSPRSGDLSVYWYQQSLDQGLQFLIQYYNGEERAKGNILERFSAQQFPDLHSELNLSSLELGDSALYFCASSVPNSGTGELFFGEGSRLTVL.

In its sample, this clone was seen a few times. The V gene is TRBV30, the J gene TRBJ1-5, with a tentative D call TRBD1 (5 bases). CDR3 length equals 14 residues. V lost 1 base and J 0 bases, leaving 7 bases between the germline ends. Germline V CDR1 and CDR2: GTSNPN, SVGIG (reference sequence). The chain's CDR3 is CAWSATDSNQPQHF. The CDR3, as DNA: TGTGCCTGGAGTGCGACAGATAGCAATCAGCCCCAGCATTTT.

The chain couples TRBV6-5 to TRBJ2-7; 13 bases fit TRBD2. The CDR3 covers 14 residues. V dropped 6 bases and J dropped 5; count of bases not matched to a gene: 4. The germline V gene encodes CDR1 MNHEY and CDR2 SVGAGI. The CDR3 loop is CASSPGTSGDEQYF. The CDR3 nucleotides read TGTGCCAGCAGCCCAGGGACTAGCGGGGACGAGCAGTACTTC.